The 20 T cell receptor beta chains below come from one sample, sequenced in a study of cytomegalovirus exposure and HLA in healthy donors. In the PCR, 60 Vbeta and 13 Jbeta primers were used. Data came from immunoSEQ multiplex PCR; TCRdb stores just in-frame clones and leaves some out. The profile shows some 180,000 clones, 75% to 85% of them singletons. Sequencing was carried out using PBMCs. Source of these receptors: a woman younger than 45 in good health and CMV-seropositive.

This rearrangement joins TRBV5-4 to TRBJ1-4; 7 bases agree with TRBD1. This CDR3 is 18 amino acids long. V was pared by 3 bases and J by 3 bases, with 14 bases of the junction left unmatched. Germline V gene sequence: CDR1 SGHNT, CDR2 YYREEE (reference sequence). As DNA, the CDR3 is TGTGCCAGCAGCTCCGGGACAGACCAACACGGGCCTAATGAAAAACTGTTTTTT. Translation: CASSSGTDQHGPNEKLFF.

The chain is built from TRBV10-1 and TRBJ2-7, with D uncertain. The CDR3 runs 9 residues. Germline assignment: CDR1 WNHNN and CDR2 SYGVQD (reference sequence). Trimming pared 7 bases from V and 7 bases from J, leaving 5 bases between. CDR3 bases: TGCGCCAGCATCAGAGAGCAGTACTTC. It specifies CASIREQYF.

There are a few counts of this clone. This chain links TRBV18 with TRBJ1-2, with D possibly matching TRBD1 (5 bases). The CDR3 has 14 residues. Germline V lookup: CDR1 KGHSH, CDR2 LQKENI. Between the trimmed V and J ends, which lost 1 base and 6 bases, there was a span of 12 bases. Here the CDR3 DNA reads TGTGCCAGCTCACCACGGGGCGGTTCGGATGGCTACACCTTC. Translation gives CASSPRGGSDGYTF.

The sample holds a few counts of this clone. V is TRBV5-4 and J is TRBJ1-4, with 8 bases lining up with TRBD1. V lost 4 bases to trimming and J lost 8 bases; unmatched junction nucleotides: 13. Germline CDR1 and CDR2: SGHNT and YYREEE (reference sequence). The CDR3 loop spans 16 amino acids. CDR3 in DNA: TGTGCCAGCAGCCCGGGTGGCAGGGGGCTGGGGGAAAAACTGTTTTTT. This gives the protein CASSPGGRGLGEKLFF.

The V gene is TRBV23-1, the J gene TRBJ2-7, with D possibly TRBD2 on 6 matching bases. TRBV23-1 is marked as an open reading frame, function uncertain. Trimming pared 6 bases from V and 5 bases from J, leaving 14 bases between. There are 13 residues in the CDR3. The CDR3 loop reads CASSEREAHEQYF. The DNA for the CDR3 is TGCGCCAGCAGCGAAAGGGAGGCCCACGAGCAGTACTTC.

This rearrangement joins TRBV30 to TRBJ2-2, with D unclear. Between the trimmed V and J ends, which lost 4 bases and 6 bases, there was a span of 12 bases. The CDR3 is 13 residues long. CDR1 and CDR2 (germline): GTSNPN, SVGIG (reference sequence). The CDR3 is CAWTKSDPGELFF. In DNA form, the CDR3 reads TGTGCCTGGACCAAGAGTGATCCCGGGGAGCTGTTTTTT.

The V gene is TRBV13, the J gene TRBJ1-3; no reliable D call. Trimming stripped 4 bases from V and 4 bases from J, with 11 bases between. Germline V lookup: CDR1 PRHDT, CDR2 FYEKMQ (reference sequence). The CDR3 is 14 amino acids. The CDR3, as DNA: TGTGCCAGCAGCTCAGACGCGGGGGGAAACACCATATATTTT. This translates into CASSSDAGGNTIYF.

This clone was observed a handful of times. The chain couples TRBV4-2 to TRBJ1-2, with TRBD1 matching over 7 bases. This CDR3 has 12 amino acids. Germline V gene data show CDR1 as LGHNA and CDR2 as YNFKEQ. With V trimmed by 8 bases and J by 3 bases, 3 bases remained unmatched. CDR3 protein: CASGTVDYGYTF. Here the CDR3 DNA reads TGTGCCAGCGGGACAGTTGACTATGGCTACACCTTC.

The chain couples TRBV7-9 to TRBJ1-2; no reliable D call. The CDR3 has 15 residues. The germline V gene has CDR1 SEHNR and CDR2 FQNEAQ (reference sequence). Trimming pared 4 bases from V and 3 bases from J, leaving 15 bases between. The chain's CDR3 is CASSSRRGWYYGYTF. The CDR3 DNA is TGTGCCAGCAGCTCCCGGAGAGGCTGGTACTATGGCTACACCTTC.

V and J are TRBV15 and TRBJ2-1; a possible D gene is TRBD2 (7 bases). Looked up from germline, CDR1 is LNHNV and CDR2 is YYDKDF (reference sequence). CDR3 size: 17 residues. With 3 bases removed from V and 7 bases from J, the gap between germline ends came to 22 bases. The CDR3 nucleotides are TGTGCCACCAGCAGTTATGGGGGCTCGGGGGGAATGAATGAGCAGTTCTTC. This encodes CATSSYGGSGGMNEQFF.

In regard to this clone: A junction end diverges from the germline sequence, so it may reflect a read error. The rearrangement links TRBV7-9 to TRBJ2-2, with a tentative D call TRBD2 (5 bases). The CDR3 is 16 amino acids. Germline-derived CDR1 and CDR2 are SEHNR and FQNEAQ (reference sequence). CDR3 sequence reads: CSSSLTGIGNTGELFF. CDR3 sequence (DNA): TGTTCCAGCAGCTTAACCGGGATTGGCAACACCGGGGAGCTGTTTTTT.

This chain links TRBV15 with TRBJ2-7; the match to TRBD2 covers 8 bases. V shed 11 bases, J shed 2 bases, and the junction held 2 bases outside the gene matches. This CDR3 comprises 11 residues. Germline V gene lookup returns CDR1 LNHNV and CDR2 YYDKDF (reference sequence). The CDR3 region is CAVGGAYEQYF. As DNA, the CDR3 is TGTGCCGTCGGGGGGGCCTACGAGCAGTACTTC.

The CDR3 DNA reads as TGTGCCATCAGCCAGGGACAGGGGGATGGCTACACCTTC. Amino acids: CAISQGQGDGYTF. The chain links TRBV10-3 to TRBJ1-2; 11 nucleotides match TRBD1. V was pared by 6 bases and J by 6 bases, with 3 bases of the junction left unmatched. Germline CDR1 and CDR2: ENHRY and SYGVKD. This CDR3 region has 13 residues.

DNA for the CDR3: TGCGCCAGCAGCCCTCGGTTGACTAATCAGGATGGCTACACCTTC. It encodes CASSPRLTNQDGYTF. This sequence joins TRBV4-1 and TRBJ1-2; no clear D. Trimming took 4 bases from V and 6 from J, leaving 18 bases between them. This CDR3 is built from 15 residues. Germline lookup yields CDR1 MGHRA and CDR2 YSYEKL.

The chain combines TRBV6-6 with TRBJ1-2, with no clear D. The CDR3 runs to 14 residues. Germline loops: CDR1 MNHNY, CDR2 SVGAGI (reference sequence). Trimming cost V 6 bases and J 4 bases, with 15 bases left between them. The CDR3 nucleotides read TGTGCCAGCAGGGCCCTTCGGGAACTCTATGGCTACACCTTC. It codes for CASRALRELYGYTF.

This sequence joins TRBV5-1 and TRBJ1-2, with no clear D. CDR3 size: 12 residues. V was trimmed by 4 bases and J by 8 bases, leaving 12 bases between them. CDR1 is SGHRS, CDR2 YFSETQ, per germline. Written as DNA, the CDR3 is TGCGCCAGCAGCGTACAACATGGCGGCTACACCTTC. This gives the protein CASSVQHGGYTF.

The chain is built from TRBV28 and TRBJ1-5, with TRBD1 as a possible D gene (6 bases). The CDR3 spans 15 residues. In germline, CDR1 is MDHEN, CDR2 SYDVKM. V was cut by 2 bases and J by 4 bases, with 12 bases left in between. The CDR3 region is CASSLPGTPNQPQHF. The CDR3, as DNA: TGTGCCAGCAGTTTACCTGGGACACCGAATCAGCCCCAGCATTTT.

This CDR3 is CASSHPGQGVYEQYF. The CDR3 nucleotides are TGCGCCAGCAGCCATCCGGGACAGGGGGTGTACGAGCAGTACTTC. This chain joins TRBV4-3 and TRBJ2-7, with 11 bases identical to TRBD1. The CDR3 is 15 amino acids. J lost 4 bases, V lost 3 bases, and 5 bases had no gene match. Per the germline V gene, CDR1 is LGHNA and CDR2 is YSLEER.

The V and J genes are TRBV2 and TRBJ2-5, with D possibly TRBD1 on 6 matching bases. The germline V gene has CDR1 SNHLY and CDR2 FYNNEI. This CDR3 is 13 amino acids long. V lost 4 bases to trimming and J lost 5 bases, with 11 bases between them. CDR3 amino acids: CASSVQGGETQYF. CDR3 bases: TGTGCCAGCAGTGTACAGGGTGGGGAGACCCAGTACTTC.

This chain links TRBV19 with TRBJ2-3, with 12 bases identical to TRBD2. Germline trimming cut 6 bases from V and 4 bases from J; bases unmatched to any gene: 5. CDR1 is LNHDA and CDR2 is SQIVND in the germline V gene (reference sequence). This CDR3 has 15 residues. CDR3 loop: CASRKTSGGADTQYF. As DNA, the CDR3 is TGTGCCAGTAGGAAGACTAGCGGGGGAGCAGATACGCAGTATTTT.